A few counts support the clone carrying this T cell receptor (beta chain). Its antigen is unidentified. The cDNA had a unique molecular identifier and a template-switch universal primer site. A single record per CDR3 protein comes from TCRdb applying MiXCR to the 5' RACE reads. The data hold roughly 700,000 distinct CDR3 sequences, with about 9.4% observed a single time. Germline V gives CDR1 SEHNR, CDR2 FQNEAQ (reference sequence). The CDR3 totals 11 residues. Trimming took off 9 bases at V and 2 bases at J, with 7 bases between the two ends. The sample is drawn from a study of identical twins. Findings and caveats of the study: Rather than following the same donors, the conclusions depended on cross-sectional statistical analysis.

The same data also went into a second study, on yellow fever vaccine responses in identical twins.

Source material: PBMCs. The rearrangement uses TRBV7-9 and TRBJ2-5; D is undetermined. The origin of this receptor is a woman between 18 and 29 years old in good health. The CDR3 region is CAREEQETQYF. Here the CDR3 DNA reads TGTGCCAGAGAGGAACAAGAGACCCAGTACTTC.